Sequencing of this T cell receptor (beta chain) was carried out in a study of blood T cell repertoires in COVID-19. Study background: Samples representing acute and convalescent COVID-19 were sourced from the United States, Italy and Spain.

Trimming removed 4 bases from V and 7 bases from J, with 17 bases in between. The CDR3 is 14 residues long. Germline V lookup: CDR1 SGHRS, CDR2 YFSETQ. Clinical histories supplied by participants themselves formed the basis of cohort assignment. Under the authors' procedure: Cell counts per sample came from amplifying reference gene primers. Profiled with immunoSEQ multiplex PCR; TCRdb holds only in-frame clones, not every one. The V and J calls and clone size come from that table; D and trimming were worked out from the DNA. The data hold some 230,000 clones, with 70% to 85% observed a single time. The table lists this clone with a few counts.

The rearrangement joins TRBV5-1 to TRBJ1-1; a weak D match, TRBD1 (5 bases). Sequenced material: PBMCs or T cells enriched from blood (not recorded which). The origin of this receptor is a middle-aged man who had recovered from COVID-19. The CDR3 here is CASSQNRQSGEAFF. The CDR3 DNA reads as TGCGCCAGCAGCCAAAATAGACAGTCTGGTGAAGCTTTCTTT.